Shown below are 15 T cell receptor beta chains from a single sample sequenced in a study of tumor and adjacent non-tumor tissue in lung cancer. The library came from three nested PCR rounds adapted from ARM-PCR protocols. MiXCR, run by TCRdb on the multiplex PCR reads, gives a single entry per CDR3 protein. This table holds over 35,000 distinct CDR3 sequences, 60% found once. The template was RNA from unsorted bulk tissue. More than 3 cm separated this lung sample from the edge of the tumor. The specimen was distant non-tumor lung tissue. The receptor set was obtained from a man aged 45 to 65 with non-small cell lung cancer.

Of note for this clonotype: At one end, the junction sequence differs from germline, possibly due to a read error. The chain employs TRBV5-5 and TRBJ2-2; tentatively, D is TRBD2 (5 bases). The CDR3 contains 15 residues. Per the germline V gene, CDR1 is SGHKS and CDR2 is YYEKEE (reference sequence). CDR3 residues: CASNLVRLGTGEQFF. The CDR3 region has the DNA TGTGCCAGCAACTTGGTTCGACTCGGCACCGGGGAGCAGTTTTTT.

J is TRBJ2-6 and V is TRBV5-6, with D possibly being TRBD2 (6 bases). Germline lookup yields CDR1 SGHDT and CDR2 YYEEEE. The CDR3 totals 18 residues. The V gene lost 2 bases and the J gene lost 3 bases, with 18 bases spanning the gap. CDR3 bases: TGTGCCAGCAGCTTTCCCACTAGCAGGAAGGGTGGGGCCAACGTCCTGACTTTC. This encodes CASSFPTSRKGGANVLTF.

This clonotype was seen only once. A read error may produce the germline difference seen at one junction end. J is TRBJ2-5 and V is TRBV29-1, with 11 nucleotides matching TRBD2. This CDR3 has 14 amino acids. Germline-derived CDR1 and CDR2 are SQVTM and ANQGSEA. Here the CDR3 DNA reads TGCGGCGTATGGCTAGCGGGAGGAGAAGAGACCCAGTACTTC. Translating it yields CGVWLAGGEETQYF. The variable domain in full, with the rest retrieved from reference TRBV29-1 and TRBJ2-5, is SAVISQKPSRDICQRGTSLTIQCQVDSQVTMMFWYRQQPGQSLTLIATANQGSEATYESGFVIDKFPISRPNLTFSTLTVSNMSPEDSSIYLCGVWLAGGEETQYFGPGTRLLVL.

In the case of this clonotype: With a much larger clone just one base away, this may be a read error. CDR3 in amino acids: CASRLDGNTEAFF. CDR3 coding DNA: TGCGCCAGCAGATTGGATGGGAACACTGAAGCTTTCTTT. V usage is TRBV5-1 and J usage is TRBJ1-1; D gene ambiguous. Germline V gene sequence: CDR1 SGHRS, CDR2 YFSETQ. The CDR3 is made up of 13 amino acids. Complete variable domain (other parts from reference TRBV5-1 and TRBJ1-1): KAGVTQTPRYLIKTRGQQVTLSCSPISGHRSVSWYQQTPGQGLQFLFEYFSETQRNKGNFPGRFSGRQFSNSRSEMNVSTLELGDSALYLCASRLDGNTEAFFGQGTRLTVV.

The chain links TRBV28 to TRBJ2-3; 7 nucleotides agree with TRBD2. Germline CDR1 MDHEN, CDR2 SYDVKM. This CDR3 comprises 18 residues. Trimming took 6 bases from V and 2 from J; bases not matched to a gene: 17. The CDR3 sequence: CASSPRSGGVPLTDTQYF. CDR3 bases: TGTGCCAGCAGCCCCCGAAGTGGGGGGGTTCCCCTCACAGATACGCAGTATTTT.

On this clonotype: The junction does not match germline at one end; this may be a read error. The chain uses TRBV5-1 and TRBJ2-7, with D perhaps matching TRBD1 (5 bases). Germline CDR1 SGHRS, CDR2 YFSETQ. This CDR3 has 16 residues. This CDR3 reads CASNLGQGPVPHEQYF. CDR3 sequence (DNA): TGCGCCAGCAACTTGGGTCAGGGTCCGGTCCCCCACGAGCAGTACTTC.

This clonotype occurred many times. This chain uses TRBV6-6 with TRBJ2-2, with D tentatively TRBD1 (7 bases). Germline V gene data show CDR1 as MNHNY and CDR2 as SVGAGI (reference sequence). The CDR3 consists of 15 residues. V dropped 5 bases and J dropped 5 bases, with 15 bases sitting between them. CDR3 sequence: CASSQDRAGTGELFF. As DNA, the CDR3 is TGTGCCAGCAGTCAAGACAGGGCGGGAACCGGGGAGCTGTTTTTT.

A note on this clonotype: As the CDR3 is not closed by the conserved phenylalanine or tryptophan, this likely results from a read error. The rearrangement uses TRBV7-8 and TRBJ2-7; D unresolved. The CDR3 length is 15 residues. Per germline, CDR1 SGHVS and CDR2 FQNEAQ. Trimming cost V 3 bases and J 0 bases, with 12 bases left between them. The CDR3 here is CASSFPREPSYEQYY. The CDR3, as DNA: TGTGCCAGCAGCTTTCCTAGGGAACCCTCCTACGAGCAGTACTAC.

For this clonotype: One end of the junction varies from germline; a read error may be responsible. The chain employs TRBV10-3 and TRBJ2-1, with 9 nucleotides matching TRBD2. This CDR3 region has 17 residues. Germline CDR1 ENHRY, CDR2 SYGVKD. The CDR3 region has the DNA TGTGCCATCAGTGTCGGGATTAGCGGGGGTCTGTACAAAGAGCAGTTCTTC. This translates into CAISVGISGGLYKEQFF.

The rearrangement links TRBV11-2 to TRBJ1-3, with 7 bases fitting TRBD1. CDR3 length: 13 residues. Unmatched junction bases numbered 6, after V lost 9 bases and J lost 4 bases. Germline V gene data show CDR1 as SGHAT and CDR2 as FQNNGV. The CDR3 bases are TGTGCCAGTAGGACAGGTTTGGGAAACACCATATATTTT. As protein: CASRTGLGNTIYF.

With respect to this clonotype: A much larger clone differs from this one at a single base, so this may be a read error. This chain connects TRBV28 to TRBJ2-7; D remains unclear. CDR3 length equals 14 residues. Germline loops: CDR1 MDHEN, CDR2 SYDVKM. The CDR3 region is CVSSSMSRTYEQYF. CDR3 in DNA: TGTGTCAGCAGTTCTATGTCTCGGACCTACGAGCAGTACTTC.

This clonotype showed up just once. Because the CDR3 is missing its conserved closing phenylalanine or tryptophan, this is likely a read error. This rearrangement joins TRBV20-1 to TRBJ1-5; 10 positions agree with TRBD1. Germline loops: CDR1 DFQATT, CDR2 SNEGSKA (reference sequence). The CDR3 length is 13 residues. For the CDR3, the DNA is TGCACTGCTCGGACAGGGGGATTGCAGCCCCAGCATCTT. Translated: CTARTGGLQPQHL.

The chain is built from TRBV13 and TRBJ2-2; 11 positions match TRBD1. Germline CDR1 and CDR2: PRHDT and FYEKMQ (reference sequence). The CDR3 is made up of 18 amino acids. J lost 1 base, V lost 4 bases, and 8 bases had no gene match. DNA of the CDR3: TGTGCCAGCAGCTCCAACTGGACAGGGGGCAAGAACACCGGGGAGCTGTTTTTT. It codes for CASSSNWTGGKNTGELFF.

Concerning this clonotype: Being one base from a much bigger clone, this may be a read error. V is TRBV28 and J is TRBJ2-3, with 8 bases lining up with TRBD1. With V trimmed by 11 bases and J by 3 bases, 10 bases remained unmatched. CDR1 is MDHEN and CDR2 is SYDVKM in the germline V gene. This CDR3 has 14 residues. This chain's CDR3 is CACDGQGQTDTQYF. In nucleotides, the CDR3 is TGTGCCTGCGATGGACAGGGACAAACAGATACGCAGTATTTT.

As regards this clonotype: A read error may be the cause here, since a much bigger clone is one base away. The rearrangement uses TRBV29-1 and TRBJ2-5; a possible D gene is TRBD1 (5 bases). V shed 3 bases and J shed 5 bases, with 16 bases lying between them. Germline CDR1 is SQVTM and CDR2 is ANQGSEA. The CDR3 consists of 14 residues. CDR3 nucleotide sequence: TGCAGCGTTGACCCCGGAAGGGGTGCGGAGACCCAGTACTTC. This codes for CSVDPGRGAETQYF.